Shown below are 4 T cell receptor beta chains from a single sample sequenced in a study of T cells in Graves' hyperthyroidism and ophthalmopathy. TCR beta CDR3 sequences were amplified from RNA transcripts. When the TCR CDR3 underwent first-round RT-PCR, the HTBI primer set was used. TCRdb independently ran MiXCR on the multiplex PCR reads; one entry per CDR3 protein. The profile covers about 620,000 distinct CDR3 sequences, with about 17% appearing a single time and 3.8% taken by the ten largest. The sequenced sample was blood. The receptors originated from a young woman with Graves' hyperthyroidism.

This clonotype has ten or more counts. The V and J genes are TRBV12-3 or TRBV12-4 and TRBJ2-5, with unresolved D. V dropped 6 bases and J dropped 1 base, with 12 bases sitting between them. There are 14 residues in the CDR3. CDR3 DNA: TGTGCCAGCAGCCCCAGTGGCCCCCAAGAGACCCAGTACTTC. Protein product: CASSPSGPQETQYF.

This clonotype occurred a few times. The CDR3 DNA sequence: TGTGCCAGCGACAGGGTGGGCTACGAGCAGTACTTC. It is translated as CASDRVGYEQYF. V is TRBV6-1 and J is TRBJ2-7, with 7 bases matching TRBD1. This CDR3 comprises 12 residues. Losses at the gene ends were 8 bases for V and 3 bases for J; bases not matched to a gene: 4. Germline CDR1 and CDR2: MNHNS and SASEGT.

This clonotype was observed a few times. This chain connects TRBV30 to TRBJ2-1; 11 bases are a match to TRBD2. From germline, CDR1 is GTSNPN and CDR2 SVGIG (reference sequence). Trimming cost V 5 bases and J 8 bases; bases outside gene matches: 8. The CDR3 length is 14 residues. CDR3 coding DNA: TGTGCCTGGGCTAGCGGGAGGTTCATCGATGAGCAGTTCTTC. Translating gives CAWASGRFIDEQFF.

This clonotype was observed at least ten times. This chain uses TRBV7-2 with TRBJ2-5, with D possibly matching TRBD1 (6 bases). The CDR3 is 16 amino acids. The V gene lost 1 base and the J gene lost 4 bases, with 16 bases spanning the gap. Germline-derived CDR1 and CDR2 are SGHTA and FQGNSA. The CDR3 DNA follows: TGTGCCAGCAGCTTAGTGGGTCCCTTAGGGGGAGAGACCCAGTACTTC. Translation: CASSLVGPLGGETQYF.